What follows is one TCR beta chain and its context. Its specificity is unknown. These data come from a study of OX40 agonist ivuxolimab in advanced cancers. Overall study findings and caveats: Fewer expanded clones were found on average in CD4+ than in CD8+ T cells.

This CDR3 has 12 amino acids. Looked up from germline, CDR1 is MNHEY and CDR2 is SMNVEV (reference sequence). The germline V and J ends were trimmed by 6 bases and 8 bases, with 11 bases remaining between them. Method: immunoSEQ multiplex PCR; TCRdb's copy keeps in-frame clones and lacks some. This repertoire shows around 62,000 clones, 70% to 90% found once; its top ten account for 12%. This clonotype was obtained from an adult with an advanced solid tumor such as melanoma, head and neck, liver or kidney cancer. Sequenced material: CD4+ or CD8+ T cells sorted from blood, taken in a trial of the OX40 agonist ivuxolimab. The V and J genes are TRBV27 and TRBJ2-1; D is unclear. In DNA form, the CDR3 reads TGTGCCAGCAGCGGCACTTCGGATGAGCAGTTCTTC. Its protein product is CASSGTSDEQFF.